What follows are 15 T cell receptor beta chains derived from one specimen sequenced in a study of control samples from healthy donors and cancer patients. Clones were read by immunoSEQ multiplex PCR, and TCRdb kept only the in-frame ones, dropping some. The table records 150,000 to 200,000 clones, 85% to 90% of them present only once. Material: blood. The receptors derive from a woman aged 45-65 years in good health.

The chain combines TRBV19 with TRBJ1-5; D not certain. Germline-derived CDR1 and CDR2 are LNHDA and SQIVND (reference sequence). V was pared by 6 bases and J by 3 bases, with 9 bases between. The CDR3 loop spans 13 amino acids. CDR3 in amino acids: CASSLKSNQPQHF. The CDR3 DNA reads TGTGCCAGTAGCCTTAAGTCCAATCAGCCCCAGCATTTT.

The chain joins TRBV28 to TRBJ2-1; D perhaps matches TRBD2 (6 bases). The germline V and J ends were trimmed by 2 bases and 3 bases, with 14 bases remaining between them. The CDR3 runs 16 residues. The germline V gene has CDR1 MDHEN and CDR2 SYDVKM. In nucleotides, the CDR3 is TGTGCCAGCAGTTTAGAGTCCGGAGGGAACTACAATGAGCAGTTCTTC. Encoded protein: CASSLESGGNYNEQFF.

This clone came up once. The chain employs TRBV28 and TRBJ1-3; D gene ambiguous. The ends were cut back, 2 bases at V and 4 bases at J, with 12 bases in the middle. CDR1 and CDR2 (germline): MDHEN, SYDVKM. The CDR3 loop spans 15 amino acids. CDR3 sequence reads: CASSLARLLGNTIYF. DNA for the CDR3: TGTGCCAGCAGTTTAGCCAGGCTCCTCGGAAACACCATATATTTT.

A note on this clone: Relative to the germline gene, one junction end is altered; a read error may explain this. Other DNA sequences within the sample encode an identical CDR3. The DNA of the CDR3 is TGTGCCAGCCACCCGGGAGCCAGCACGGATACGCAGTATTTT. This translates into CASHPGASTDTQYF. This chain uses TRBV6-5 with TRBJ2-3, with TRBD2 as a possible D gene (6 bases). Germline V gene data show CDR1 as MNHEY and CDR2 as SVGAGI. This CDR3 region has 14 residues.

This clone was recorded only once. The chain joins TRBV28 to TRBJ1-1; D possibly corresponds to TRBD1 (6 bases). Germline CDR1 MDHEN, CDR2 SYDVKM. Between the trimmed V and J ends, which lost 6 bases and 9 bases, there was a span of 20 bases. The CDR3 is 14 residues long. This chain's CDR3 is CASSRRGGERKAFF. The CDR3 DNA follows: TGTGCCAGCAGCCGGAGGGGGGGGGAGAGGAAAGCTTTCTTT. Full variable domain (remainder filled in from reference TRBV28 and TRBJ1-1): DVKVTQSSRYLVKRTGEKVFLECVQDMDHENMFWYRQDPGLGLRLIYFSYDVKMKEKGDIPEGYSVSREKKERFSLILESASTNQTSMYLCASSRRGGERKAFFGQGTRLTVV.

This chain's CDR3 is CASSRGSSTDTQYF. CDR3 nucleotides: TGCGCCAGCAGCCGGGGGAGTAGCACAGATACGCAGTATTTT. This chain connects TRBV4-3 to TRBJ2-3; D possibly matches TRBD1 or TRBD2 (5 bases each). The V end was cut by 4 bases, the J end by 0 bases, with 8 bases between. In germline, CDR1 is LGHNA, CDR2 YSLEER. This CDR3 has 14 residues.

This chain connects TRBV7-9 to TRBJ2-1; no reliable D call. Germline V gene sequence: CDR1 SEHNR, CDR2 FQNEAQ (reference sequence). This CDR3 has 16 amino acids. Trimming took 3 bases from V and 5 from J, leaving 17 bases between them. For the CDR3, the DNA is TGTGCCAGCAGCTTGCCCCCCGGGCGGCCTCACAATGAGCAGTTCTTC. Amino acids: CASSLPPGRPHNEQFF.

A single count supports this clone. The gene calls are TRBV30 and TRBJ1-6; D is unclear. The CDR3 contains 15 residues. V dropped 4 bases and J dropped 3 bases, with 13 bases sitting between them. In germline, CDR1 is GTSNPN, CDR2 SVGIG (reference sequence). The DNA of the CDR3 is TGTGCCTGGAAGCCCGACCAAATCTATAATTCACCCCTCCACTTT. Amino acid sequence: CAWKPDQIYNSPLHF.

The J gene is TRBJ2-3, the V gene TRBV19; 7 nucleotides agree with TRBD2. This CDR3 is built from 14 residues. CDR1 is LNHDA, CDR2 SQIVND, per germline (reference sequence). Losses at the gene ends were 10 bases for V and 8 bases for J; bases not matched to a gene: 15. The CDR3 region has the DNA TGTGCCATCGGGGGGAAGGGAAGCCGGGGTACGCAGTATTTT. This gives the protein CAIGGKGSRGTQYF. The entire variable domain, with the rest obtained from reference TRBV19 and TRBJ2-3, is as follows: DGGITQSPKYLFRKEGQNVTLSCEQNLNHDAMYWYRQDPGQGLRLIYYSQIVNDFQKGDIAEGYSVSREKKESFPLTVTSAQKNPTAFYLCAIGGKGSRGTQYFGPGTRLTVL.

The chain uses TRBV5-6 and TRBJ2-3, with D hard to call. Germline CDR1 reads SGHDT; CDR2 reads YYEEEE. This CDR3 has 13 residues. V was trimmed by 4 bases and J by 8 bases, leaving 14 bases between them. This CDR3 is CASSRALQSTQYF. CDR3 DNA sequence: TGTGCCAGCAGCCGGGCGTTACAATCTACGCAGTATTTT.

The chain has TRBV7-3 and TRBJ2-2; D is perhaps TRBD2 (6 bases). Deletions cut 5 bases from V and 0 bases from J, with 13 bases between. The CDR3 extends over 16 amino acids. From germline, CDR1 is SGHTA and CDR2 FQGTGA. Here the CDR3 reads CASSAAGTPNTGELFF. DNA for the CDR3: TGTGCCAGCAGCGCCGCCGGGACTCCGAACACCGGGGAGCTGTTTTTT.

This clone came up a few times. The same CDR3 can be traced to other DNA sequences in this sample. J is TRBJ2-3 and V is TRBV5-1; D is unclear. Germline assignment: CDR1 SGHRS and CDR2 YFSETQ. The CDR3 consists of 12 residues. Trimming took 4 bases from V and 0 from J, leaving 3 bases between them. The CDR3 DNA follows: TGCGCCAGCAGCCTAAGCACAGATACGCAGTATTTT. Its protein product is CASSLSTDTQYF.

The gene calls are TRBV2 and TRBJ2-5; D remains ambiguous. CDR1 SNHLY and CDR2 FYNNEI come from the germline V gene. The CDR3 runs to 13 residues. V was shortened by 3 bases and J by 1 base, with 6 bases between the two germline ends. CDR3 loop: CASSENGQETQYF. CDR3 sequence (DNA): TGTGCCAGCAGTGAGAACGGCCAAGAGACCCAGTACTTC.

The rearrangement uses TRBV7-2 and TRBJ2-3, with a tentative D call TRBD2 (6 bases). CDR1 and CDR2 (germline): SGHTA, FQGNSA. This CDR3 has 16 amino acids. V lost 1 base to trimming and J lost 2 bases, with 13 bases between them. The DNA of the CDR3 is TGTGCCAGCAGCTTAGTAGCTGGACTAAACACAGATACGCAGTATTTT. It specifies CASSLVAGLNTDTQYF. The complete variable domain, with remaining parts taken from reference TRBV7-2 and TRBJ2-3, reads GAGVSQSPSNKVTEKGKDVELRCDPISGHTALYWYRQSLGQGLEFLIYFQGNSAPDKSGLPSDRFSAERTGGSVSTLTIQRTQQEDSAVYLCASSLVAGLNTDTQYFGPGTRLTVL.

This chain connects TRBV19 to TRBJ1-4, with 7 bases aligning to TRBD1. Trimming cost V 9 bases and J 4 bases; bases outside gene matches: 8. Germline loops: CDR1 LNHDA, CDR2 SQIVND (reference sequence). The CDR3 totals 14 residues. The CDR3 coding sequence is TGTGCCAGCCGAGAGGGACAGAATAATGAAAAACTGTTTTTT. It specifies CASREGQNNEKLFF.